The subject of this entry is one T cell receptor (beta chain). Repertoires were generated with immunoSEQ multiplex PCR, while TCRdb's copy carries only in-frame clones and drops some. This sample has about 160,000 clones, with approximately 81% found just once. In germline, CDR1 is SGHTA, CDR2 FQGTGA. The CDR3 runs 15 residues. Trimming stripped 4 bases from V and 0 bases from J, with 11 bases between. This sample was taken from a study of cytomegalovirus exposure and HLA in healthy donors. The rearrangement uses TRBV7-3 and TRBJ2-3; possibly TRBD1 for D (6 bases). Sequenced: PBMCs. The receptor comes from a man between 25 and 39 years old in good health and CMV-seropositive. The CDR3 region is CASSSRGYSTDTQYF. As DNA, the CDR3 is TGTGCCAGCAGCTCCAGGGGTTATAGCACAGATACGCAGTATTTT.